The 30 T cell receptor beta chains below were found in one sample sequenced in a study of vaccination and CD4 T cells after COVID-19. As for treatment: 10-day PBMC culture with coronavirus spike peptide pools or control peptides (ViraFEST assay). Their recognized antigens are unknown. Sequence data for DNA of cultured CD4+ T cells were generated by the Oncomine TCR Beta short-read assay. A single record per CDR3 protein comes from TCRdb applying MiXCR to the PCR reads. This sample has around 10,000 distinct CDR3 sequences, with around 66% found just once. What was sequenced was CD4+ T cells from blood, cultured in vitro. The receptors derive from a human donor who had recovered from COVID-19.

J is TRBJ2-1 and V is TRBV20-1; 9 nucleotides align to TRBD2. Trimming at V came to 6 bases and at J to 8 bases, leaving 14 bases not matched to a gene. Germline V CDR1 and CDR2: DFQATT, SNEGSKA (reference sequence). There are 15 residues in the CDR3. As DNA, the CDR3 is TGCAGTGCCGAGAGGGCGGATAGCGGGAGTCATGAGCAGTTCTTC. Translated: CSAERADSGSHEQFF.

There are a few counts of this clonotype. This CDR3 reads CASSLHLTAPLHF. Here the CDR3 DNA reads TGTGCCAGCAGTTTACACCTAACCGCACCCCTCCACTTT. V usage is TRBV27 and J usage is TRBJ1-6; D call uncertain. Trimming stripped 2 bases from V and 11 bases from J, with 10 bases between. Germline V gene lookup returns CDR1 MNHEY and CDR2 SMNVEV (reference sequence). The CDR3 contains 13 residues.

This clonotype has just a few counts. The chain carries TRBV2 and TRBJ1-2, with D possibly being TRBD1 (6 bases). The V gene lost 1 base and the J gene lost 5 bases, with 17 bases spanning the gap. From germline, CDR1 is SNHLY and CDR2 FYNNEI. The CDR3 covers 16 residues. CDR3 protein: CASSEDLTGAGYGYTF. CDR3 sequence (DNA): TGTGCCAGCAGTGAAGACCTAACGGGGGCTGGGTATGGCTACACCTTC.

The J gene is TRBJ2-5, the V gene TRBV20-1, with D unresolved. This CDR3 is built from 15 residues. CDR1 is DFQATT and CDR2 is SNEGSKA in the germline V gene (reference sequence). The V and J ends lost 5 bases and 0 bases respectively, with 16 bases between them. Written as DNA, the CDR3 is TGCAGTGCTGGGTCGACTGATTGGTACCAAGAGACCCAGTACTTC. Translating gives CSAGSTDWYQETQYF.

The CDR3 spells CASSSRGGGYTF. Here the CDR3 DNA reads TGTGCCAGCAGTTCCCGGGGGGGTGGCTACACCTTC. The chain combines TRBV6-5 with TRBJ1-2, with D perhaps TRBD1 (5 bases). Germline CDR1 and CDR2: MNHEY and SVGAGI. Trimming took off 4 bases at V and 7 bases at J, with 10 bases between the two ends. The CDR3 is made up of 12 amino acids.

The J gene is TRBJ2-3, the V gene TRBV5-1, with 9 bases aligning to TRBD1. Looked up from germline, CDR1 is SGHRS and CDR2 is YFSETQ. This CDR3 spans 17 amino acids. Trimming cost V 5 bases and J 4 bases; bases outside gene matches: 14. CDR3 coding DNA: TGCGCCAGCAGACTGGAGGCTGGACAGGGGAGAGCAGATACGCAGTATTTT. This codes for CASRLEAGQGRADTQYF.

The chain carries TRBV12-3 or TRBV12-4 and TRBJ2-2, with a weak D call TRBD1 (6 bases). This CDR3 comprises 16 residues. V was trimmed by 6 bases and J by 1 base, leaving 15 bases between them. The CDR3 DNA sequence: TGTGCCAGCAGCACAGGGTCCCGGGTGAACACCGGGGAGCTGTTTTTT. Its translation is CASSTGSRVNTGELFF.

The sample holds a few counts of this clonotype. The chain links TRBV11-2 to TRBJ2-7, with D possibly matching TRBD1 (6 bases). CDR1 and CDR2 (germline): SGHAT, FQNNGV. Trimming removed 5 bases from V and 3 bases from J, with 23 bases in between. This CDR3 spans 17 amino acids. Here the CDR3 DNA reads TGTGCCAGCAGCCCCCTTAGGGGGAACAGGGACCTCTACGAGCAGTACTTC. It specifies CASSPLRGNRDLYEQYF.

V and J are TRBV11-1 and TRBJ2-5; 12 nucleotides agree with TRBD2. V was clipped by 4 bases and J by 5 bases; unmatched bases: 8. The CDR3 has 16 residues. In germline, CDR1 is SGHAT, CDR2 FQDESV (reference sequence). CDR3 nucleotides: TGTGCCAGCAGCTCCGTGACTAGCGGGGGTCGGGAGACCCAGTACTTC. Residues: CASSSVTSGGRETQYF.

This chain uses TRBV27 with TRBJ1-1; a possible D gene is TRBD1 (5 bases). Trimming pared 1 base from V and 4 bases from J, leaving 7 bases between. The CDR3 is 13 residues long. Germline CDR1 MNHEY, CDR2 SMNVEV (reference sequence). The CDR3 loop is CASSLFRATEAFF. In DNA, the CDR3 is TGTGCCAGCAGTTTATTCAGGGCCACTGAAGCTTTCTTT.

The rearrangement links TRBV27 to TRBJ2-3; TRBD1 is a possible D gene (6 bases). CDR3 size: 13 residues. The germline V gene encodes CDR1 MNHEY and CDR2 SMNVEV (reference sequence). Between the trimmed V and J ends, which lost 6 bases and 4 bases, there was a span of 11 bases. The DNA for the CDR3 is TGTGCCAGCAGGAAACAGGGATCAGATACGCAGTATTTT. Amino acid sequence: CASRKQGSDTQYF.

V is TRBV12-3 or TRBV12-4 and J is TRBJ2-1, with 9 nucleotides matching TRBD2. J gave up 5 bases and V 5 bases, and 4 bases lay outside the gene matches. CDR3 length equals 14 residues. The CDR3 DNA is TGTGCCAGCAGTCCCGTAGCGGGGGACAATGAGCAGTTCTTC. This sequence encodes CASSPVAGDNEQFF.

This clonotype was picked up a small number of times. The V call is TRBV12-3 or TRBV12-4, the J call TRBJ1-3; D is undetermined. This CDR3 has 13 residues. The germline V and J ends were trimmed by 3 bases and 4 bases, with 7 bases remaining between them. CDR3: CASSFIGGNTIYF. The DNA of the CDR3 is TGTGCCAGCAGTTTTATAGGAGGAAACACCATATATTTT.

The chain couples TRBV5-1 to TRBJ1-1; 9 nucleotides line up with TRBD1. The germline V gene has CDR1 SGHRS and CDR2 YFSETQ. V was pared by 4 bases and J by 1 base, with 8 bases of the junction left unmatched. This CDR3 has 16 residues. Here the CDR3 reads CASSGGTGSWNTEAFF. For the CDR3, the DNA is TGCGCCAGCAGCGGCGGGACAGGGAGTTGGAACACTGAAGCTTTCTTT.

This clonotype appeared a few times. The rearrangement uses TRBV2 and TRBJ1-1, with D uncertain. Germline V CDR1 and CDR2: SNHLY, FYNNEI. CDR3 size: 13 residues. V shed 6 bases and J shed 0 bases, with 8 bases lying between them. Here the CDR3 reads CASRRALNTEAFF. CDR3 in DNA: TGTGCCAGCAGGCGGGCCTTGAACACTGAAGCTTTCTTT.

The V and J genes are TRBV6-1 and TRBJ2-5; D might be TRBD2 (5 bases). V dropped 2 bases and J dropped 5 bases, with 12 bases sitting between them. Germline V gives CDR1 MNHNS, CDR2 SASEGT. This CDR3 is 14 amino acids long. The CDR3: CASSESGSGETQYF. The CDR3 DNA follows: TGTGCCAGCAGTGAATCGGGGTCCGGGGAGACCCAGTACTTC.

V usage is TRBV7-3 and J usage is TRBJ2-1, with unresolved D. With 2 bases removed from V and 0 bases from J, the gap between germline ends came to 11 bases. Looked up from germline, CDR1 is SGHTA and CDR2 is FQGTGA. This CDR3 is 16 amino acids long. The CDR3 is CASSLFGVNSYNEQFF. The DNA of the CDR3 is TGTGCCAGCAGCTTATTTGGGGTTAACTCCTACAATGAGCAGTTCTTC.

This chain joins TRBV11-2 and TRBJ2-5, with D unclear. The CDR3 has 11 amino acids. The germline V and J ends were trimmed by 8 bases and 2 bases, with 6 bases remaining between them. Germline CDR1 SGHAT, CDR2 FQNNGV. In DNA form, the CDR3 reads TGTGCCAGCGGCTCACAAGAGACCCAGTACTTC. It is translated as CASGSQETQYF.

This chain connects TRBV7-8 to TRBJ2-5; tentatively, D is TRBD2 (5 bases). Between the trimmed V and J ends, which lost 5 bases and 1 base, there was a span of 11 bases. The germline V gene has CDR1 SGHVS and CDR2 FQNEAQ. CDR3 length: 14 amino acids. CDR3 in DNA: TGTGCCAGCAGCCGGGGTTGGGGCCAAGAGACCCAGTACTTC. Translation gives CASSRGWGQETQYF.

The chain couples TRBV5-4 to TRBJ2-1; 11 nucleotides align to TRBD1. V shed 3 bases and J 7 bases; nucleotides not matched to a gene: 0. There are 13 residues in the CDR3. From germline, CDR1 is SGHNT and CDR2 YYREEE (reference sequence). CDR3 in amino acids: CASSWDRGNEQFF. CDR3 nucleotide sequence: TGTGCCAGCAGCTGGGACAGGGGGAATGAGCAGTTCTTC.

This chain links TRBV7-2 with TRBJ1-6; D gene unclear. Trimming took off 3 bases at V and 3 bases at J, with 15 bases between the two ends. Germline V gives CDR1 SGHTA, CDR2 FQGNSA. There are 17 residues in the CDR3. The CDR3 DNA reads as TGTGCCAGCAGCTTCCCGCCGGGAGGCAGCTATAATTCACCCCTCCACTTT. It yields the protein CASSFPPGGSYNSPLHF.

The chain couples TRBV27 to TRBJ2-6; tentative D call: TRBD1 (6 bases). V lost 5 bases and J lost 4, with 15 bases in between. Germline V gene data show CDR1 as MNHEY and CDR2 as SMNVEV (reference sequence). The CDR3 has 16 residues. The CDR3 reads CASSATGLSGANVLTF. The CDR3, as DNA: TGTGCCAGCAGTGCCACAGGGTTGAGCGGGGCCAACGTCCTGACTTTC.

This clonotype was seen a handful of times. The rearrangement links TRBV20-1 to TRBJ1-5, with 8 bases identical to TRBD1. This CDR3 is 14 amino acids long. Germline V gene sequence: CDR1 DFQATT, CDR2 SNEGSKA (reference sequence). With V trimmed by 3 bases and J by 4 bases, 5 bases remained unmatched. CDR3 in amino acids: CSARRTGRNQPQHF. The DNA for the CDR3 is TGCAGTGCTAGGAGGACAGGGCGAAATCAGCCCCAGCATTTT.

In regard to this clonotype: An end of the junction differs from the germline gene, which may be a read error. The gene calls are TRBV20-1 and TRBJ2-4, with a weak D call TRBD2 (7 bases). In germline, CDR1 is DFQATT, CDR2 SNEGSKA (reference sequence). This CDR3 is 13 amino acids long. The CDR3 coding sequence is TGCGGTAGGGGGGGTAGAGCCAAAAGCATTCAGTACTTC. Its protein is CGRGGRAKSIQYF.

The V call is TRBV27, the J call TRBJ1-3; 9 nucleotides line up with TRBD1. CDR1 is MNHEY, CDR2 SMNVEV, per germline (reference sequence). With V trimmed by 2 bases and J by 4 bases, 3 bases remained unmatched. The CDR3 totals 15 residues. CDR3 DNA: TGTGCCAGCAGTTTACACAGGGGGCAAGGAAACACCATATATTTT. Protein sequence: CASSLHRGQGNTIYF.

This clonotype showed up just a few times. This chain joins TRBV5-4 and TRBJ2-7; 10 bases align to TRBD1. In germline, CDR1 is SGHNT, CDR2 YYREEE (reference sequence). This CDR3 contains 15 residues. Trimming at V came to 3 bases and at J to 4 bases, leaving 7 bases not matched to a gene. The CDR3 DNA reads as TGTGCCAGCAGCTATCCCGGGACAGGGGTTTACGAGCAGTACTTC. It codes for CASSYPGTGVYEQYF.

This clonotype occurred a few times. The rearrangement uses TRBV10-1 and TRBJ2-1; 11 bases line up with TRBD2. The CDR3 is 15 residues long. Germline-derived CDR1 and CDR2 are WNHNN and SYGVQD (reference sequence). V was clipped by 3 bases and J by 7 bases; unmatched bases: 5. The CDR3 DNA follows: TGCGCCAGCAGTGACTCGGGACTAGCGGCGAATGAGCAGTTCTTC. Residues: CASSDSGLAANEQFF.

This sequence joins TRBV27 and TRBJ1-4; D may be TRBD1 (6 bases). Trimming took 8 bases from V and 6 from J, leaving 22 bases between them. The CDR3 has 16 amino acids. The germline V gene encodes CDR1 MNHEY and CDR2 SMNVEV (reference sequence). The CDR3 region has the DNA TGTGCCAGCCCAGGGGAAGAGGGCACCGGGGATGAAAAACTGTTTTTT. Protein product: CASPGEEGTGDEKLFF.

The sample holds a few counts of this clonotype. V usage is TRBV4-1 and J usage is TRBJ2-3, with 8 bases lining up with TRBD1. The V and J ends lost 1 base and 0 bases, in that order; junction bases with no gene match: 12. The germline V gene has CDR1 MGHRA and CDR2 YSYEKL. This CDR3 region has 19 residues. The CDR3 DNA is TGCGCCAGCAGCCAAGCTGGGGTTCGACAGGGGATAAGCACAGATACGCAGTATTTT. As protein: CASSQAGVRQGISTDTQYF.

J is TRBJ2-6 and V is TRBV30; D possibly corresponds to TRBD1 (5 bases). Germline CDR1 and CDR2: GTSNPN and SVGIG (reference sequence). Trimming removed 5 bases from V and 0 bases from J, with 8 bases in between. This CDR3 spans 14 amino acids. The CDR3 DNA sequence: TGTGCCTGGGATAGGGGCTCTGGGGCCAACGTCCTGACTTTC. It yields the protein CAWDRGSGANVLTF.